Below are 16 T cell receptor beta chains sequenced from a single sample in a study of CD8 T cells in Susac syndrome. Random hexamers primed reverse transcription of about 0.45 to 1 ug RNA. TCRdb ran MiXCR on the immunoSEQ multiplex PCR reads and lists one entry per CDR3 protein. The table has 400,000 to 550,000 distinct CDR3 sequences, 85% seen once. The sequenced material came from CD8+ T cells from PBMCs. The receptor source for this set is a human donor with multiple sclerosis.

V is TRBV13 and J is TRBJ2-5, with D tentatively TRBD2 (7 bases). V dropped 1 base and J dropped 2 bases, with 17 bases sitting between them. CDR3 length equals 17 residues. Germline loops: CDR1 PRHDT, CDR2 FYEKMQ (reference sequence). DNA for the CDR3: TGTGCCAGCAGCTTAGAGGGTGCGGGGGCCGGACAAGAGACCCAGTACTTC. Amino acid sequence: CASSLEGAGAGQETQYF.

The CDR3 loop reads CASSDLGVAYEQYF. DNA for the CDR3: TGTGCCAGCAGCGACCTAGGGGTTGCCTACGAGCAGTACTTC. This sequence joins TRBV7-6 and TRBJ2-7; D perhaps matches TRBD1 (5 bases). There are 14 residues in the CDR3. CDR1 is SGHVS and CDR2 is FNYEAQ in the germline V gene. Trimming left V 5 bases short and J 2 bases short, with 13 bases between.

The chain uses TRBV9 and TRBJ2-3, with TRBD2 matching 9 bases. The CDR3 consists of 18 residues. Germline V gives CDR1 SGDLS, CDR2 YYNGEE. The V and J ends lost 2 bases and 4 bases, in that order; junction bases with no gene match: 14. The CDR3 coding sequence is TGTGCCAGCAGCGTTCTTGGCGGGAGGGCCTACACCCCAGATACGCAGTATTTT. Protein product: CASSVLGGRAYTPDTQYF.

As for this clonotype: Because the CDR3's place on the DNA is in doubt, the DNA is left out and the CDR3 is given as listed by TCRdb. The chain links TRBV7-9 to TRBJ2-1; TRBD1, the table's D call, was not compared with the DNA. In germline, CDR1 is SEHNR, CDR2 FQNEAQ (reference sequence). The CDR3 is 13 amino acids long, termini counted. CDR3 in amino acids: CAFRSGPANEQFF.

The V and J genes are TRBV28 and TRBJ2-1; 7 bases are shared with TRBD1. The germline CDR1 and CDR2 sequences are MDHEN and SYDVKM. This CDR3 spans 16 amino acids. Germline trimming cut 6 bases from V and 5 bases from J; bases unmatched to any gene: 13. CDR3 sequence: CASSPLATGANNEQFF. For the CDR3, the DNA is TGTGCCAGCAGCCCCTTGGCAACAGGGGCCAACAATGAGCAGTTCTTC.

This clonotype occurred a few times. This chain links TRBV30 with TRBJ2-7; possibly TRBD1 for D (5 bases). This CDR3 comprises 12 residues. Trimming removed 5 bases at V and 1 base at J, with 9 bases between. Germline CDR1 is GTSNPN and CDR2 is SVGIG (reference sequence). CDR3 amino acids: CAWGAGSYEQYF. In DNA form, the CDR3 reads TGTGCCTGGGGGGCTGGGTCCTACGAGCAGTACTTC.

DNA for the CDR3: TGTGCCAGCAGCCAAAGGGGACAGGGGTTCTATGGCTACACCTTC. Its translation is CASSQRGQGFYGYTF. This chain links TRBV3-1 with TRBJ1-2; 10 positions match TRBD1. CDR1 and CDR2 (germline): LGHDT, YNNKEL (reference sequence). The CDR3 loop spans 15 amino acids. With V trimmed by 2 bases and J by 4 bases, 4 bases remained unmatched.

The rearrangement uses TRBV6-5 and TRBJ2-5, with 11 bases lining up with TRBD2. The CDR3 length is 17 residues. From germline, CDR1 is MNHEY and CDR2 SVGAGI. The V and J ends lost 4 bases and 2 bases, in that order; junction bases with no gene match: 9. CDR3 residues: CASSSYLAGGLQETQYF. The CDR3 DNA is TGTGCCAGCAGTTCCTACCTAGCGGGAGGTCTACAAGAGACCCAGTACTTC.

V gene TRBV10-1 combines with J gene TRBJ1-1; D may be TRBD1 (5 bases). Germline V gene sequence: CDR1 WNHNN, CDR2 SYGVQD (reference sequence). This CDR3 contains 13 residues. Trimming removed 9 bases from V and 0 bases from J, with 11 bases in between. CDR3 amino acids: CASWGTVNTEAFF. The CDR3 nucleotides are TGCGCCAGTTGGGGGACGGTGAACACTGAAGCTTTCTTT.

The V call is TRBV5-5, the J call TRBJ2-1; tentatively, D is TRBD1 (5 bases). This CDR3 region has 15 residues. V lost 4 bases to trimming and J lost 1 base, with 12 bases between them. Germline loops: CDR1 SGHKS, CDR2 YYEKEE (reference sequence). The CDR3 DNA reads as TGTGCCAGCAGCGTGGGTCAGGGATCCTACAATGAGCAGTTCTTC. As protein: CASSVGQGSYNEQFF.

The chain couples TRBV27 to TRBJ1-2; 8 nucleotides match TRBD1. Trimming took 6 bases from V and 7 from J; bases not matched to a gene: 10. The CDR3 spans 14 residues. Germline assignment: CDR1 MNHEY and CDR2 SMNVEV (reference sequence). CDR3 region: CASRLDRVWGGYTF. Written as DNA, the CDR3 is TGTGCCAGCAGACTGGACAGGGTTTGGGGTGGCTACACCTTC.

DNA of the CDR3: TGCAGCGTTGATCCACATAGTATCAATGAGCAGTTCTTC. Translation gives CSVDPHSINEQFF. J is TRBJ2-1 and V is TRBV29-1, with D hard to call. The V end was cut by 3 bases, the J end by 6 bases, with 12 bases between. The CDR3 sequence is 13 residues long. Germline CDR1 SQVTM, CDR2 ANQGSEA.

This clonotype was recorded a few times. The chain links TRBV11-2 to TRBJ2-1, with D perhaps given as TRBD1 or TRBD2 (7 bases each). Trimming removed 5 bases at V and 3 bases at J, with 14 bases between. Germline lookup yields CDR1 SGHAT and CDR2 FQNNGV. There are 15 residues in the CDR3. The CDR3 here is CASSGGDSYYNEQFF. The CDR3 nucleotides are TGTGCCAGCAGCGGGGGGGACAGCTACTACAATGAGCAGTTCTTC.

This clonotype was observed a few times. The chain is built from TRBV6-5 and TRBJ2-1; D not resolved. V dropped 3 bases and J dropped 6 bases, with 9 bases sitting between them. This CDR3 region has 13 residues. Germline CDR1 is MNHEY and CDR2 is SVGAGI. The CDR3 loop reads CASSYASPNEQFF. The DNA of the CDR3 is TGTGCCAGCAGTTATGCCAGTCCCAATGAGCAGTTCTTC.

V gene TRBV27 combines with J gene TRBJ2-1; tentatively, D is TRBD2 (6 bases). The CDR3 is 14 residues long. The V end lost 2 bases, the J end lost 9 bases, and 14 bases lay between the germline ends. Germline V lookup: CDR1 MNHEY, CDR2 SMNVEV (reference sequence). CDR3 in DNA: TGTGCCAGCAGTTTAGGTAGCGGAGGGGTTGAGCAGTTCTTC. This sequence encodes CASSLGSGGVEQFF.

J is TRBJ2-6 and V is TRBV7-3; no definite D call. The CDR3 totals 16 residues. Trimming cost V 3 bases and J 2 bases, with 11 bases left between them. Germline lookup yields CDR1 SGHTA and CDR2 FQGTGA. The CDR3 loop is CASSLGIEPGANVLTF. In DNA form, the CDR3 reads TGTGCCAGCAGCTTGGGTATTGAGCCTGGGGCCAACGTCCTGACTTTC.